This T cell receptor (beta chain) was sequenced for a study of blood T cell repertoires in COVID-19. Produced via immunoSEQ multiplex PCR; TCRdb's table is partial and in-frame only. In the table there are under 300,000 clones, around 83% of which are singletons. Germline V gene data show CDR1 as SGHTS and CDR2 as YDEGEE. V lost 2 bases, J lost 0 bases, and 6 bases lay in between. The length of the CDR3 is 13 residues. V usage is TRBV5-8 and J usage is TRBJ2-7, with a weak D call TRBD1 (5 bases). The sample taken for sequencing was peripheral blood. This sequence was found in a woman aged 18-35 years with acute or convalescent COVID-19. This chain's CDR3 is CASSFQGSYEQYF. The CDR3 bases are TGTGCCAGCAGCTTCCAGGGCTCCTACGAGCAGTACTTC.